This T cell receptor (beta chain) was obtained from a study of T cell responses to AZD1222 COVID-19 vaccine. Study outcomes and limitations: Reportedly, nearly half of unique spike TCRs recognized epitopes outside B.1.351/B.1.1.7 mutations. Across spike, vaccine-associated CD4 TCRs were found, dominant at 160-218 and 743-854.

Method: immunoSEQ multiplex PCR; TCRdb's copy keeps in-frame clones and lacks some. Counted here are 90,000 to 140,000 clones, 85% to 90% occurring once; the ten biggest clones make up 2.5%. The CDR3 has 16 residues. The germline V gene has CDR1 MNHNY and CDR2 SVGAGI (reference sequence). The V and J ends lost 6 bases and 2 bases, in that order; junction bases with no gene match: 8. Regarding this clone: What it recognizes is unknown.

J is TRBJ2-3 and V is TRBV6-6, with 10 bases aligning to TRBD2. This clonotype originated in an adult in good health. Here the sequenced sample was peripheral blood, taken on day 0 of AZD1222 vaccination. CDR3 region: CASSPGTSDLTDTQYF. CDR3 sequence (DNA): TGTGCCAGCAGCCCCGGGACTAGCGACCTCACAGATACGCAGTATTTT.